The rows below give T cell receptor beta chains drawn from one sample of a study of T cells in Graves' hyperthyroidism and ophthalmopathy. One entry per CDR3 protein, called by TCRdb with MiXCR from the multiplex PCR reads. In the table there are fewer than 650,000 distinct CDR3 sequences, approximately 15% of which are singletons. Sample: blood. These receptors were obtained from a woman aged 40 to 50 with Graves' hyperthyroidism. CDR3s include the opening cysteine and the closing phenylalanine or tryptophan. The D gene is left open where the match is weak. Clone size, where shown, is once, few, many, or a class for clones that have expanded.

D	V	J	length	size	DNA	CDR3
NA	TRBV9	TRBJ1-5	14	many	TGTGCCAGCAGCCCCGGGACGGAGCTGTTGCCCCAGCATTTT	CASSPGTELLPQHF
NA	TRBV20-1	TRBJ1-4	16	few	TGCAGTGCTAGAGAGTCCGGGGGATCAAAAAATGAAAAACTGTTTTTT	CSARESGGSKNEKLFF
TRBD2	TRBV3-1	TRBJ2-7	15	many	TGTGCCAGCAGCCAAGGTAGCGGGGTCTCCTACGAGCAGTACTTC	CASSQGSGVSYEQYF
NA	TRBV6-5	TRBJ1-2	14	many	TGTGCCAGCAGTTACTCGAGCGGGGTTCATGGCTACACCTTC	CASSYSSGVHGYTF
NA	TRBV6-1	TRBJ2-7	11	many	TGTGCCAGCGTGCATCTGGGCGAGCAGTACTTC	CASVHLGEQYF
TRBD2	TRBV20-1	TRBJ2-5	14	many	TGCAGTGCTAGAGTAGCGGGAGGACACGAGACCCAGTACTTC	CSARVAGGHETQYF
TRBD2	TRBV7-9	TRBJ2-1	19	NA	TGTGCCAGCAGCTCAGCGGGGCGGACTAGCGGAAGCTCCTACAATGAGCAGTTCTTC	CASSSAGRTSGSSYNEQFF
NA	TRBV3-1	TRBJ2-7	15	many	TGTGCCAGCAGCCTGAGAGTCGACCCTCAGCTCGAGCAGTACTTC	CASSLRVDPQLEQYF
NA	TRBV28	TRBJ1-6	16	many	TGTGCCAGCAGCCAATTTCAGTCCTCCTATAATTCACCCCTCCACTTT	CASSQFQSSYNSPLHF
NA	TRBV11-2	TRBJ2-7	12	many	TGTGCCAGCAGCTTTTTCTCCTACGAGCAGTACTTC	CASSFFSYEQYF
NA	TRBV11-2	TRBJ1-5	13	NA	TGTGCCAGCAGCCCCTCTAGTTATCAGCCCCAGCATTTT	CASSPSSYQPQHF
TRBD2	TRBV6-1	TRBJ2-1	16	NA	TGTGCCAGCAGTCGACTAGCGGGAGGCCTCTACAATGAGCAGTTCTTC	CASSRLAGGLYNEQFF
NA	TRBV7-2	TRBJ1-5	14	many	TGTGCCAGCAGTTTACGAGGGCGGAATCAGCCCCAGCATTTT	CASSLRGRNQPQHF
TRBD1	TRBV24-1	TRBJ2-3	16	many	TGTGCCACCAGTGAATCAGGGACAGGGTATGCAGATACGCAGTATTTT	CATSESGTGYADTQYF